Given below is one T cell receptor (beta chain) in context. CDR1 is SGHVS, CDR2 FQNEAQ, per germline. Trimming stripped 5 bases from V and 3 bases from J, with 10 bases between. The CDR3 is made up of 13 amino acids. The sample originates from a study of PD-1 blockade in classical Hodgkin lymphoma. All patients experienced relapse after autologous stem cell transplantation, and brentuximab vedotin exposure was variable. TCRdb keeps only in-frame clones here, not all; method: immunoSEQ multiplex PCR. The repertoire holds over 25,000 clones, about 81% seen once, with 30% to 40% in the top ten. Sequenced here: peripheral blood mononuclear cells (PBMCs), sampled before the second cycle of nivolumab. This receptor was taken from a human donor with classical Hodgkin lymphoma. V is TRBV7-8 and J is TRBJ1-2, with D uncertain. CDR3 nucleotides: TGTGCCAGCAGCCCAGTTGGGGACTATGGCTACACCTTC. Its protein is CASSPVGDYGYTF.